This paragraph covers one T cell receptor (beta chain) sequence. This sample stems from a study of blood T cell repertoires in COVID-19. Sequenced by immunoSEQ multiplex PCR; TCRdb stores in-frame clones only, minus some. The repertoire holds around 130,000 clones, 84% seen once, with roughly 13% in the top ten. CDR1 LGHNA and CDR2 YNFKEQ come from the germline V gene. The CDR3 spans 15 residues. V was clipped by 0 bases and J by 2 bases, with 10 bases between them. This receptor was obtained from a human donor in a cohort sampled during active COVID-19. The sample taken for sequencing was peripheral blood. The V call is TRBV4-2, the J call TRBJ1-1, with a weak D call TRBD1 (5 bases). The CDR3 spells CASSQEPRVNTEAFF. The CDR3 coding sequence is TGTGCCAGCAGCCAAGAGCCCAGGGTAAACACTGAAGCTTTCTTT.